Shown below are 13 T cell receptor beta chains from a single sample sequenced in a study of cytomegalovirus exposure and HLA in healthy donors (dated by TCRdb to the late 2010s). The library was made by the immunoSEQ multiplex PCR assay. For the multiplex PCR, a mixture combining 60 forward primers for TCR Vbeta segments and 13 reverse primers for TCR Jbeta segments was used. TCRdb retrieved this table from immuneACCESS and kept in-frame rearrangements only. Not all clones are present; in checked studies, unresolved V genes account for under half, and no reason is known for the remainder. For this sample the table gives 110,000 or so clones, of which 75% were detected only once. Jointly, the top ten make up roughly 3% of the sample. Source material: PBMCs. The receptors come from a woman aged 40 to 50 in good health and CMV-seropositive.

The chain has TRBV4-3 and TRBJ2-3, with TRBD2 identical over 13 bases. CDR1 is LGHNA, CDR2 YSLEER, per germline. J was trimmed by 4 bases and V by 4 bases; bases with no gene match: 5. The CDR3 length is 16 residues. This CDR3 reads CASSPTSGRSSDTQYF. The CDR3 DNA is TGCGCCAGCAGCCCGACTAGCGGGAGGTCGTCAGATACGCAGTATTTT.

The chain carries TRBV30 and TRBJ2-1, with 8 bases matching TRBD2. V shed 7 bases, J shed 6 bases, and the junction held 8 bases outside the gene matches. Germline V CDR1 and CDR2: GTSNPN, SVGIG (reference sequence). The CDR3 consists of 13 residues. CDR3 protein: CASSGTSFNEQFF. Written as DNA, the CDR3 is TGTGCCTCTTCCGGGACTAGTTTCAATGAGCAGTTCTTC.

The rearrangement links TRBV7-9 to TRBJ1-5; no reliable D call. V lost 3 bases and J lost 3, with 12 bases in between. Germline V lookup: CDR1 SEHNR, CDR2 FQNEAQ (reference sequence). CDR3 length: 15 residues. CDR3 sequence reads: CASSFGGHANQPQHF. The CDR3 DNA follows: TGTGCCAGCAGCTTTGGAGGGCACGCCAATCAGCCCCAGCATTTT. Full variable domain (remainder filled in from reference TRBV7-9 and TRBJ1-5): DTGVSQNPRHKITKRGQNVTFRCDPISEHNRLYWYRQTLGQGPEFLTYFQNEAQLEKSRLLSDRFSAERPKGSFSTLEIQRTEQGDSAMYLCASSFGGHANQPQHFGDGTRLSIL.

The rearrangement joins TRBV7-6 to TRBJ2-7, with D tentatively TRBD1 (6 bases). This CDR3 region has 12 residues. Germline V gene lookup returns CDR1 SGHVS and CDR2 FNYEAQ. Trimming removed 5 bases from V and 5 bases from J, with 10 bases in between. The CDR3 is CASSPQGHEQYF. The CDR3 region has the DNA TGTGCCAGCAGCCCCCAGGGGCACGAGCAGTACTTC.

The CDR3 region is CASSNGTGNVGMNTEAFF. CDR3 nucleotide sequence: TGTGCCAGCAGCAACGGGACAGGGAACGTGGGTATGAACACTGAAGCTTTCTTT. The chain uses TRBV21-1 and TRBJ1-1; the D call in the table, TRBD1, was not verified against the DNA. TRBV21-1 is classified as a pseudogene. This CDR3 is built from 18 residues.

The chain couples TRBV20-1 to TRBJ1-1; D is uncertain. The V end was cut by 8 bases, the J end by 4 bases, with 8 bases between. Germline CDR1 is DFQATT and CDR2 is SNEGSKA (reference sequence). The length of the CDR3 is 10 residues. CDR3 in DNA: TGCAGTTACGGAGGCACTGAAGCTTTCTTT. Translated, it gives CSYGGTEAFF.

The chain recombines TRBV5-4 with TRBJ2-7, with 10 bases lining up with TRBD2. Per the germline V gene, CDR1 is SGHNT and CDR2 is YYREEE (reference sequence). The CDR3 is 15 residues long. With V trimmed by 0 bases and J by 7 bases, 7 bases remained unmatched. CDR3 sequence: CASSLELAGIGEQYF. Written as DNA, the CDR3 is TGTGCCAGCAGCTTGGAACTAGCGGGGATAGGGGAGCAGTACTTC.

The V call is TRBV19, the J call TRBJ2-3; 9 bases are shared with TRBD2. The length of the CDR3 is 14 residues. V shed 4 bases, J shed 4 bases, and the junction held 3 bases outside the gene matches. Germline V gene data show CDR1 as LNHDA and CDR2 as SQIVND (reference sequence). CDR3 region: CASSRTSASDTQYF. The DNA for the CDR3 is TGTGCCAGTAGTAGGACTAGCGCCTCAGATACGCAGTATTTT.

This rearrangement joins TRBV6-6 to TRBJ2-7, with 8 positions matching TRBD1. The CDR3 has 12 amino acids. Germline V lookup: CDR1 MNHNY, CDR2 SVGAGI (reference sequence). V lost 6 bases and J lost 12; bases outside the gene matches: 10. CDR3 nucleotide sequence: TGTGCCAGCAGCCGGACAGGGACCAGGGCGTACTTC. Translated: CASSRTGTRAYF.

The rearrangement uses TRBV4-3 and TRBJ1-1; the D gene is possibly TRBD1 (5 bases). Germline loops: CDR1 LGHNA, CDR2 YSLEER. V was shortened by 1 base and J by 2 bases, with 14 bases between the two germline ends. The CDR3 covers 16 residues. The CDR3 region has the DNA TGCGCCAGCAGCCAAGTACGACAGCCAATTAACACTGAAGCTTTCTTT. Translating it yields CASSQVRQPINTEAFF.

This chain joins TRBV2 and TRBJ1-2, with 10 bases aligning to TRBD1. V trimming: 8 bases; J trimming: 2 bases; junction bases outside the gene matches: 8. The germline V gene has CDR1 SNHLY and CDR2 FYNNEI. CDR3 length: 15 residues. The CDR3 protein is CASGQTGGFNYGYTF. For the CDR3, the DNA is TGTGCCAGCGGTCAGACAGGGGGCTTCAACTATGGCTACACCTTC. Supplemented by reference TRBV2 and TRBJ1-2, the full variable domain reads EPEVTQTPSHQVTQMGQEVILRCVPISNHLYFYWYRQILGQKVEFLVSFYNNEISEKSEIFDDQFSVERPDGSNFTLKIRSTKLEDSAMYFCASGQTGGFNYGYTFGSGTRLTVV.

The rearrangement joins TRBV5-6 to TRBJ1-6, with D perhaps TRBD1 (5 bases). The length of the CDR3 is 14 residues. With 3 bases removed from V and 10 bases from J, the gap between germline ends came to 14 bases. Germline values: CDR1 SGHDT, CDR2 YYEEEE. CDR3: CASSYRRGESPLHF. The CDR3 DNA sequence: TGTGCCAGCAGCTACCGACGGGGGGAATCACCCCTCCACTTT. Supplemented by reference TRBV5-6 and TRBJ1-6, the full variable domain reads DAGVTQSPTHLIKTRGQQVTLRCSPKSGHDTVSWYQQALGQGPQFIFQYYEEEERQRGNFPDRFSGHQFPNYSSELNVNALLLGDSALYLCASSYRRGESPLHFGNGTRLTVT.

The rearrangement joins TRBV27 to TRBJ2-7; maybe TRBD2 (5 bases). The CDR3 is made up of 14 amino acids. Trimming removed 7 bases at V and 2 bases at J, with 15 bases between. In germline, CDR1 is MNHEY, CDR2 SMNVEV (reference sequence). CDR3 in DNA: TGTGCCAGCACCCGAGGGCCTGGAGCCTACGAGCAGTACTTC. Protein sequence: CASTRGPGAYEQYF.